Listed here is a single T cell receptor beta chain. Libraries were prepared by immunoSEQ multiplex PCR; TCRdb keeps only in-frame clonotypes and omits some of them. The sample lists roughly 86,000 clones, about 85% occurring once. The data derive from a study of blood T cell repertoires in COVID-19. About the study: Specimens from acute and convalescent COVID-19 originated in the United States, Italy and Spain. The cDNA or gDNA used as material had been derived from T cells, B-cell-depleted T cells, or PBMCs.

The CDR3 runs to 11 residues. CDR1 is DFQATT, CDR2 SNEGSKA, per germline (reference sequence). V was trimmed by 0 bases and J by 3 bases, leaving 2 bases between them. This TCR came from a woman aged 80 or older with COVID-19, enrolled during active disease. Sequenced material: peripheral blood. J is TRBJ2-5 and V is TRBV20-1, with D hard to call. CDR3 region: CSARDKETQYF. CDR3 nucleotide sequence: TGCAGTGCTAGAGACAAAGAGACCCAGTACTTC.